The rows below give T cell receptor beta chains drawn from one sample of a study of cytomegalovirus exposure and HLA in healthy donors. Some clones are missing from TCRdb's copy, which holds only in-frame ones; the method was immunoSEQ multiplex PCR. The sample lists hundreds of thousands of clones, 70% seen once, with 2.6% in the top ten. The source material was PBMCs. Receptor source: a man aged 40-55 years in good health and CMV-seropositive. Each CDR3 is given without its conserved first and last residue. Clone size is given for some rows only: seen once, a few or many times, or a class if the clone is expanded.

clone size: -
V gene: TRBV28
J gene: TRBJ2-7
CDR3 protein: ASSLWSAPQGPYEQY

clone size: -
V gene: TRBV7-8
J gene: TRBJ2-3
CDR3 protein: ASTRRGSTDTQY

clone size: -
V gene: TRBV7-9
J gene: TRBJ1-1
CDR3 protein: ASSPDRLQKNTEAF

clone size: -
V gene: TRBV7-9
J gene: TRBJ1-4
CDR3 protein: SSSTSEKLF

clone size: -
V gene: TRBV4-1
J gene: TRBJ2-5
CDR3 protein: ASSPGRWAGGQETQY

clone size: -
V gene: TRBV7-2
J gene: -
CDR3 protein: ASSSRSGLAGGNEQY

clone size: once
V gene: TRBV4-3
J gene: TRBJ2-3
CDR3 protein: ASSPRDRGTDTQY

clone size: once
V gene: TRBV11-2
J gene: TRBJ2-7
CDR3 protein: ASSRDRQGLEQY

clone size: -
V gene: TRBV9
J gene: TRBJ2-7
CDR3 protein: ASSVGLADTYEQY

clone size: -
V gene: TRBV11-2
J gene: TRBJ1-4
CDR3 protein: ASSFITNEKLF

clone size: -
V gene: TRBV19
J gene: TRBJ1-4
CDR3 protein: ASTRQGQGGEKLF

clone size: -
V gene: TRBV15
J gene: TRBJ1-4
CDR3 protein: ATRFAIGTGENEKLF

clone size: -
V gene: TRBV5-4
J gene: TRBJ1-1
CDR3 protein: ASSLRRGRDTEAF

clone size: once
V gene: TRBV7-9
J gene: TRBJ1-3
CDR3 protein: ASSAGLTGNTIY

clone size: few
V gene: TRBV29-1
J gene: TRBJ1-1
CDR3 protein: SVTPQGGEFGAF

clone size: -
V gene: TRBV7-2
J gene: TRBJ2-5
CDR3 protein: ASSLGGGVETQY

clone size: few
V gene: TRBV6-6
J gene: TRBJ1-5
CDR3 protein: ASSQSGTGINQPQH

clone size: -
V gene: TRBV9
J gene: TRBJ2-5
CDR3 protein: ASSVVGGGETQY

clone size: -
V gene: TRBV5-6
J gene: TRBJ1-2
CDR3 protein: ASSLEGMFYGYT

clone size: -
V gene: TRBV5-4
J gene: TRBJ2-2
CDR3 protein: ASSLSGAGELF

clone size: -
V gene: TRBV7-8
J gene: TRBJ1-3
CDR3 protein: ASSSPDTGAGNTIY

clone size: -
V gene: TRBV28
J gene: TRBJ2-5
CDR3 protein: ASSLSQGRGETQY

clone size: -
V gene: TRBV7-2
J gene: TRBJ1-1
CDR3 protein: ASSSRRAVNTEAF

clone size: -
V gene: TRBV4-1
J gene: TRBJ2-2
CDR3 protein: ASRGEPPNTGELF

clone size: -
V gene: TRBV6-4
J gene: TRBJ2-1
CDR3 protein: ASSATGGPLGEQF

clone size: once
V gene: TRBV7-2
J gene: TRBJ1-5
CDR3 protein: ASSLVASNQPQH

clone size: few
V gene: TRBV27
J gene: TRBJ1-5
CDR3 protein: ASSFEGGSNQPQH

clone size: -
V gene: TRBV11-3
J gene: TRBJ2-1
CDR3 protein: ASSSRTSGGADNEQF

clone size: -
V gene: TRBV19
J gene: TRBJ2-7
CDR3 protein: ASSPVPPYEQY

clone size: -
V gene: TRBV5-1
J gene: TRBJ2-3
CDR3 protein: ASSFGGPSRDTQY

clone size: -
V gene: TRBV6-5
J gene: TRBJ2-1
CDR3 protein: ASSYPPGGEQF

clone size: -
V gene: TRBV13
J gene: TRBJ2-3
CDR3 protein: ASSPPSDRSTDTQY

clone size: few
V gene: TRBV19
J gene: TRBJ2-1
CDR3 protein: ASSPFSVSSYNEQF

clone size: -
V gene: TRBV7-2
J gene: TRBJ2-1
CDR3 protein: ASSLGRGTGGWEQF

clone size: -
V gene: TRBV7-7
J gene: TRBJ2-5
CDR3 protein: ASSPNPSGGETQY

clone size: -
V gene: TRBV27
J gene: TRBJ2-1
CDR3 protein: ASAGLAGNEQF

clone size: -
V gene: TRBV7-2
J gene: TRBJ1-1
CDR3 protein: ASSLTGLSDTEAF

clone size: -
V gene: TRBV7-2
J gene: TRBJ2-1
CDR3 protein: ASSLAGGNEQF

clone size: once
V gene: TRBV7-2
J gene: TRBJ1-1
CDR3 protein: ASSRRNEAF

clone size: -
V gene: TRBV15
J gene: TRBJ2-2
CDR3 protein: ATSDRGKPTGELF